This T cell receptor beta chain was recovered during a study of spatial heterogeneity in lung cancer. All TCR cDNA molecules were individually tagged with a unique molecular identifier. A single record per CDR3 protein comes from TCRdb applying MiXCR to the 5' RACE reads. Of some 10,000 distinct CDR3 sequences in the sample, over 9% were seen once. CDR1 and CDR2 (germline): SGHRS, YFSETQ. This CDR3 comprises 17 residues. The V and J ends lost 1 base and 0 bases respectively, with 15 bases between them. Time point defined: blood at routine non-recurrence follow-up after resection. V is TRBV5-1 and J is TRBJ2-3; a weak D match, TRBD1 (5 bases). The specimen was PBMCs, collected at follow-up. The sequence derives from a female donor with early-stage non-small cell lung cancer. The CDR3 sequence is CASSLQGSTLSTDTQYF. CDR3 sequence (DNA): TGCGCCAGCAGCTTGCAGGGTAGCACTTTGAGCACAGATACGCAGTATTTT.